The rows below give T cell receptor beta chains drawn from one sample of a study of beta chain features in type 1 diabetes. This table comes from immunoSEQ multiplex PCR, and its TCRdb copy is limited to in-frame clones, with some not included. The table lists about 210,000 clones, about 11% of them singletons. The specimen sequenced was central memory CD4+ T cells from blood. Every receptor here comes from a man younger than 35 in good health. Both conserved end residues are part of each CDR3. The D gene is left open where the match is weak. Clone size is stated in some rows and not others, as once, few, many or a class when expanded.

abundance,d_gene,v_gene,j_gene,CDR3aa,CDR3nt
NA,NA,TRBV4-2,TRBJ2-5,CASSQVVGQGQETQYF,TGTGCCAGCAGCCAAGTGGTAGGCCAGGGCCAAGAGACCCAGTACTTC
few,NA,TRBV4-3,TRBJ2-1,CASSPDWREQFF,TGCGCCAGCAGCCCGGATTGGAGGGAGCAGTTCTTC
NA,TRBD1,TRBV4-3,TRBJ2-5,CASSHTSGQGVGTQYF,TGCGCCAGCAGCCATACCTCCGGACAGGGGGTGGGGACCCAGTACTTC
NA,TRBD1,TRBV5-1,TRBJ1-1,CASSVQGANTEAFF,TGCGCCAGCAGCGTACAGGGGGCGAACACTGAAGCTTTCTTT
NA,TRBD2,TRBV7-9,TRBJ2-7,CASSLLGEGTYEQYF,TGTGCCAGCAGCCTTCTCGGGGAGGGAACCTACGAGCAGTACTTC
many,TRBD2,TRBV29-1,TRBJ2-5,CSVASGAQETQYF,TGCAGCGTTGCTAGCGGGGCCCAAGAGACCCAGTACTTC
NA,NA,TRBV28,TRBJ2-7,CASSPGSHQDEQYF,TGTGCCAGCAGTCCCGGGAGCCATCAGGACGAGCAGTACTTC
NA,TRBD1,TRBV5-6,TRBJ2-1,CASSRGQGSYNEQFF,TGTGCCAGCAGCAGGGGACAGGGAAGCTACAATGAGCAGTTCTTC
NA,NA,TRBV7-8,TRBJ2-7,CASSTLWPYREQYF,TGTGCCAGCAGCACCCTTTGGCCCTATAGAGAGCAGTACTTC
NA,NA,TRBV9,TRBJ2-2,CASSVVSGTGELFF,TGTGCCAGCAGCGTAGTATCGGGGACCGGGGAGCTGTTTTTT
few,NA,TRBV28,TRBJ2-3,CARHSTDTQYF,TGTGCCAGACACAGCACAGATACGCAGTATTTT
few,NA,TRBV7-9,TRBJ1-1,CASSFDMNTEAFF,TGTGCCAGCAGCTTCGATATGAACACTGAAGCTTTCTTT
NA,NA,TRBV5-4,TRBJ1-1,CASSLELSGMNTEAFF,TGTGCCAGCAGCTTGGAGCTTTCGGGGATGAACACTGAAGCTTTCTTT
many,TRBD2,TRBV28,TRBJ2-1,CASSLSTSGSIDEQFF,TGTGCCAGCAGTTTATCCACTAGCGGGAGCATCGATGAGCAGTTCTTC
many,NA,TRBV5-6,TRBJ2-3,CASSLTEAGTDTQYF,TGTGCCAGCAGCTTGACGGAAGCGGGCACAGATACGCAGTATTTT
NA,TRBD1,TRBV28,TRBJ2-7,CASGGTGGAKEQYF,TGTGCCAGCGGAGGGACAGGGGGCGCGAAAGAGCAGTACTTC
NA,TRBD1,TRBV25-1,TRBJ2-2,CASSAFGQGKGAGELFF,TGTGCCAGCAGTGCCTTCGGACAGGGTAAAGGCGCCGGGGAGCTGTTTTTT
NA,TRBD2,TRBV10-3,TRBJ2-5,CAISEPGLAGVRGQETQYF,TGTGCCATCAGTGAGCCCGGACTAGCGGGAGTCCGTGGGCAGGAGACCCAGTACTTC
few,NA,TRBV30,TRBJ2-3,CAWSKNRNPTDTQYF,TGTGCCTGGAGTAAAAACAGGAATCCCACAGATACGCAGTATTTT
NA,NA,TRBV9,TRBJ2-1,CASSQGGTNNEQFF,TGTGCCAGCAGCCAAGGGGGGACTAACAATGAGCAGTTCTTC
few,NA,TRBV5-1,TRBJ2-1,CASSLEGYGDNEQFF,TGCGCCAGCAGCTTGGAAGGGTATGGGGACAATGAGCAGTTCTTC
NA,TRBD1,TRBV10-3,TRBJ1-2,CAISEGQGYGYTF,TGTGCCATCAGTGAAGGACAGGGGTATGGCTACACCTTC
NA,NA,TRBV7-9,TRBJ2-3,CASSWGGGTDTQYF,TGTGCCAGCAGCTGGGGAGGCGGCACAGATACGCAGTATTTT
many,TRBD1,TRBV30,TRBJ2-5,CAWSGTGVVETQYF,TGTGCCTGGAGTGGGACAGGGGTTGTAGAGACCCAGTACTTC
few,TRBD2,TRBV5-6,TRBJ2-5,CASSQLLLADQETQYF,TGTGCCAGCAGCCAATTGTTACTAGCGGACCAAGAGACCCAGTACTTC
few,TRBD2,TRBV7-2,TRBJ2-1,CASSSYGTSGRQFF,TGTGCCAGCAGCTCATACGGGACTAGCGGTCGCCAGTTCTTC
NA,TRBD2,TRBV11-2,TRBJ2-1,CASSPGLALQFF,TGTGCCAGCAGCCCAGGACTAGCGCTACAGTTCTTC